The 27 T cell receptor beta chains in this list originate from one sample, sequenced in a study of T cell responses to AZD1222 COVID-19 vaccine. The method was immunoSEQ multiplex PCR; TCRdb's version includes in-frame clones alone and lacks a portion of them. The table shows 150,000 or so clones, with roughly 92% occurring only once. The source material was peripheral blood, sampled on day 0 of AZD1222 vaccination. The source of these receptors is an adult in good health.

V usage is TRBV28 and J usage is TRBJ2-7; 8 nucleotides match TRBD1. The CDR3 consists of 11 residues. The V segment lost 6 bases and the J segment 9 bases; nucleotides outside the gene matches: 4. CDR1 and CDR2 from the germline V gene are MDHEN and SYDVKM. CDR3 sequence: CASRTDRGQYF. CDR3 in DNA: TGTGCCAGCAGAACAGACAGGGGGCAGTACTTC. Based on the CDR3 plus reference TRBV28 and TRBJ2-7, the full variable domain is DVKVTQSSRYLVKRTGEKVFLECVQDMDHENMFWYRQDPGLGLRLIYFSYDVKMKEKGDIPEGYSVSREKKERFSLILESASTNQTSMYLCASRTDRGQYFGPGTRLTVT.

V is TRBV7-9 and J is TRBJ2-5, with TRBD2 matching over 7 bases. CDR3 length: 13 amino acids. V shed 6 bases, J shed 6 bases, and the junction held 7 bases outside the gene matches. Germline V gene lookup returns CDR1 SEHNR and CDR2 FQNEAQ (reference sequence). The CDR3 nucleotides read TGTGCCAGCAGAGACAGCGGGAAAAAGACCCAGTACTTC. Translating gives CASRDSGKKTQYF.

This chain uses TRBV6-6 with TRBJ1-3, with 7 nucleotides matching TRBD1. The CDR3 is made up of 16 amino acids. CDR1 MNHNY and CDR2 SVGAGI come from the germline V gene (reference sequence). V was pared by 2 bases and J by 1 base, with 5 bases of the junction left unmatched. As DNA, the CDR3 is TGTGCCAGCAGTTACCCCCACAGGGGTTCTGGAAACACCATATATTTT. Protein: CASSYPHRGSGNTIYF.

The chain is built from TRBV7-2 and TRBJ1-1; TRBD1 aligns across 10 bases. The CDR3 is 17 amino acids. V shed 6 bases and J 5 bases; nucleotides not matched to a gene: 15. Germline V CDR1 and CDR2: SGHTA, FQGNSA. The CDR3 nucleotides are TGTGCCAGCAGATACCGCCCGGGACAGGGGATAGGGACTGAAGCTTTCTTT. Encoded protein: CASRYRPGQGIGTEAFF. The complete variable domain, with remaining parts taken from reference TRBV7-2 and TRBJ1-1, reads GAGVSQSPSNKVTEKGKDVELRCDPISGHTALYWYRQSLGQGLEFLIYFQGNSAPDKSGLPSDRFSAERTGGSVSTLTIQRTQQEDSAVYLCASRYRPGQGIGTEAFFGQGTRLTVV.

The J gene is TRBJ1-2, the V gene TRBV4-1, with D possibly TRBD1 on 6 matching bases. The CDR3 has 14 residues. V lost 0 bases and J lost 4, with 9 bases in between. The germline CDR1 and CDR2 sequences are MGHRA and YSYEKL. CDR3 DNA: TGCGCCAGCAGCCAAGAGGGGGCCTCCTATGGCTACACCTTC. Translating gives CASSQEGASYGYTF.

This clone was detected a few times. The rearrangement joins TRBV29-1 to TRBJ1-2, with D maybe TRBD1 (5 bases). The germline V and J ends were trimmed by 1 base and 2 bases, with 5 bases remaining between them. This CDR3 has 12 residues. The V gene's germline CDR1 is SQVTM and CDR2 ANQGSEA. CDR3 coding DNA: TGCAGCGTTGAAGGACAGAACTATGGCTACACCTTC. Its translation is CSVEGQNYGYTF.

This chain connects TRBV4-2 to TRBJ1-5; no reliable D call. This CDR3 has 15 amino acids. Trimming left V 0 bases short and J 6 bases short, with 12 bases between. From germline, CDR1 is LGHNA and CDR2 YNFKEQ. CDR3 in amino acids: CASSQDLGRFQPQHF. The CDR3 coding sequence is TGTGCCAGCAGCCAAGATCTGGGCCGCTTTCAGCCCCAGCATTTT.

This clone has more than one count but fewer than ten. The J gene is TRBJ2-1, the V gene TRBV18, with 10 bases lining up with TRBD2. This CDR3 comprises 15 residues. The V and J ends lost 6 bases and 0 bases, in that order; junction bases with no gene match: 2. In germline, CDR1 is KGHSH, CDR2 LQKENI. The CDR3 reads CASSSSGGSYNEQFF. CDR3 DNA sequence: TGTGCCAGCTCGTCTAGCGGGGGCTCCTACAATGAGCAGTTCTTC.

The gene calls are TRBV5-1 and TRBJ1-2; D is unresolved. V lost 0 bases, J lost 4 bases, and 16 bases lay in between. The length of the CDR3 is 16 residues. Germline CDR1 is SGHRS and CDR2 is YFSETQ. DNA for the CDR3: TGCGCCAGCAGCTTGGCCACCGAAGGTCAATTCTATGGCTACACCTTC. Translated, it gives CASSLATEGQFYGYTF.

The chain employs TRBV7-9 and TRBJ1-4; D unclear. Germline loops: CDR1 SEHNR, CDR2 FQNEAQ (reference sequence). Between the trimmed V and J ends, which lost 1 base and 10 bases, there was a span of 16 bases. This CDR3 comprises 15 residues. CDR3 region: CASSLDAPPSGKLFF. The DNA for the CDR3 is TGTGCCAGCAGCTTAGACGCGCCACCTTCCGGAAAACTGTTTTTT.

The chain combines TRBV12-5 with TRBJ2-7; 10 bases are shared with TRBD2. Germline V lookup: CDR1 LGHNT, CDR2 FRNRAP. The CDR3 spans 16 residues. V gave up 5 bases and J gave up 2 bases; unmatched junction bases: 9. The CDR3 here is CASGTTLAGGTYEQYF. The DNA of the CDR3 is TGTGCTAGTGGTACAACATTAGCGGGAGGAACCTACGAGCAGTACTTC.

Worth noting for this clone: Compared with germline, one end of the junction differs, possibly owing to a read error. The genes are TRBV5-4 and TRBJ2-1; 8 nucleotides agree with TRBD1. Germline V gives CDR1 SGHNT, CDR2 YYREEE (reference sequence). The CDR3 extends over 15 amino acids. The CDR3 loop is CASRLGQGAGNEQFF. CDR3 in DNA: TGTGCCAGCAGGTTGGGGCAGGGGGCGGGTAATGAGCAGTTCTTC.

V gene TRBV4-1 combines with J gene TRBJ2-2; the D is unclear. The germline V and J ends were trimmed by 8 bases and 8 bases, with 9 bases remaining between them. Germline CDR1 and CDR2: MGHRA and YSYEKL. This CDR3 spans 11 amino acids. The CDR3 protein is CASSTGGELFF. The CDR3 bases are TGCGCCAGCTCAACCGGGGGGGAGCTGTTTTTT.

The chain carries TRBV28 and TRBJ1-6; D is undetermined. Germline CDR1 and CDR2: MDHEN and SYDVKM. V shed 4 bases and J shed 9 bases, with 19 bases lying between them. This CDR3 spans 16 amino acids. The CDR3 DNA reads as TGTGCCAGCAGTTCCTTCGTTGCCCCAGTAGGTTCACCCCTCCACTTT. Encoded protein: CASSSFVAPVGSPLHF. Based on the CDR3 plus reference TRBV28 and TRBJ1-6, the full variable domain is DVKVTQSSRYLVKRTGEKVFLECVQDMDHENMFWYRQDPGLGLRLIYFSYDVKMKEKGDIPEGYSVSREKKERFSLILESASTNQTSMYLCASSSFVAPVGSPLHFGNGTRLTVT.

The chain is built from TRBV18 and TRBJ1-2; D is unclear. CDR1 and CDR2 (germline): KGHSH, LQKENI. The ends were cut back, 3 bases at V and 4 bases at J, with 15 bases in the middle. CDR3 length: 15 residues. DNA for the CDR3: TGTGCCAGCTCACCTGTTCTGGAAGGGAGCTATGGCTACACCTTC. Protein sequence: CASSPVLEGSYGYTF.

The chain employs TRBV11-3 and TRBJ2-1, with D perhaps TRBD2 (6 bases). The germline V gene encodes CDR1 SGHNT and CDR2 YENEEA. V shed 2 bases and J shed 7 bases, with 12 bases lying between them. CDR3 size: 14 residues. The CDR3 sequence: CASSLNAEGNEQFF. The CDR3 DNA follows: TGTGCCAGCAGCTTAAATGCGGAGGGGAATGAGCAGTTCTTC.

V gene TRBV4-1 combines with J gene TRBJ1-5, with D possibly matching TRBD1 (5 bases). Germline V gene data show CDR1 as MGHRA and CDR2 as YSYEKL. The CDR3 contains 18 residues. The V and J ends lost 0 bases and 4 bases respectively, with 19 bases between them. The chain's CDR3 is CASSQDRGEGVRNQPQHF. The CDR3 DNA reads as TGCGCCAGCAGCCAAGATCGAGGGGAAGGGGTTAGGAATCAGCCCCAGCATTTT.

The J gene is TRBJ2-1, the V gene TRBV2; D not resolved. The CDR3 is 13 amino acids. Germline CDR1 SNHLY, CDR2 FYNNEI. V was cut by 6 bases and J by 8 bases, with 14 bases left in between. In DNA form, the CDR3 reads TGTGCCAGCAGCACGGGTCCCGGCGATGAGCAGTTCTTC. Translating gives CASSTGPGDEQFF.

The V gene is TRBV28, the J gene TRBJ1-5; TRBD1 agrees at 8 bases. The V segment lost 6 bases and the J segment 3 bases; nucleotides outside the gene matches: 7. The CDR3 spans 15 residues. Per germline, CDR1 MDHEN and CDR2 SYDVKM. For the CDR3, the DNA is TGTGCCAGCAGCACTAGACAGGGGCACAATCAGCCCCAGCATTTT. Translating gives CASSTRQGHNQPQHF.

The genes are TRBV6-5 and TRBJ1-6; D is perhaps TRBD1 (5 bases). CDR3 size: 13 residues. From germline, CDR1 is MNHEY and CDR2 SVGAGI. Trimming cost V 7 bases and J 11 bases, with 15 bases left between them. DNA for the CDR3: TGTGCCAGCAAGTCCCTTGGGGGGGCACCCCTCCACTTT. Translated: CASKSLGGAPLHF.

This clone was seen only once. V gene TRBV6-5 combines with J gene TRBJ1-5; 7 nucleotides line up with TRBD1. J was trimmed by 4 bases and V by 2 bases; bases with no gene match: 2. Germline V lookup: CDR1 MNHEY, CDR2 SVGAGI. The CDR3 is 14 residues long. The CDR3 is CASSYGRGNQPQHF. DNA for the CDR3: TGTGCCAGCAGTTACGGCAGGGGGAATCAGCCCCAGCATTTT.

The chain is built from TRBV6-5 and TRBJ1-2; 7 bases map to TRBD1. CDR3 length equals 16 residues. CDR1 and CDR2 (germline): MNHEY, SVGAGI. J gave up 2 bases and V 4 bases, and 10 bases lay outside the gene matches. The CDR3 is CASSSLPGQSNYGYTF. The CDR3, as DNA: TGTGCCAGCAGTTCTCTCCCGGGACAGTCCAACTATGGCTACACCTTC.

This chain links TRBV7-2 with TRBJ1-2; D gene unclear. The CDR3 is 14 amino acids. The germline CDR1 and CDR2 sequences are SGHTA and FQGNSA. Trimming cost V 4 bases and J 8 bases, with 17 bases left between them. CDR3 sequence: CASSSMTWHKGYTF. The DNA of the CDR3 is TGTGCCAGCAGCTCGATGACATGGCATAAAGGCTACACCTTC.

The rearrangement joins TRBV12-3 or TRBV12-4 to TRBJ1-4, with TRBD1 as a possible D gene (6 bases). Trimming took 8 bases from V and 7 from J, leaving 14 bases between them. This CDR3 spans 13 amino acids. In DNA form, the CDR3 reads TGTGCCAGCGGATCAGGGGTTGGTGAAAAACTGTTTTTT. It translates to CASGSGVGEKLFF.

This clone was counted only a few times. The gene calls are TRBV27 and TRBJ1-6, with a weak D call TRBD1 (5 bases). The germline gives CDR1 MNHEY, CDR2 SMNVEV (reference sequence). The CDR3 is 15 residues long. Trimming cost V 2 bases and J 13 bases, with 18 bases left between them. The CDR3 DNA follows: TGTGCCAGCAGTTTAATGGGGGTGCGAGAGGTGCCCCTCCACTTT. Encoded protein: CASSLMGVREVPLHF.

The CDR3 loop is CASSQAGGEPTEQYF. Written as DNA, the CDR3 is TGTGCCAGCAGCCAAGCTGGGGGAGAACCTACCGAGCAGTACTTC. The genes are TRBV3-1 (or the pseudogene TRBV3-2) and TRBJ2-7; the D gene could be TRBD1 or TRBD2 (5 bases each). The V gene lost 1 base and the J gene lost 6 bases, with 16 bases spanning the gap. The germline V gene encodes CDR1 LGHDT and CDR2 YNNKEL (reference sequence). This CDR3 has 15 residues.

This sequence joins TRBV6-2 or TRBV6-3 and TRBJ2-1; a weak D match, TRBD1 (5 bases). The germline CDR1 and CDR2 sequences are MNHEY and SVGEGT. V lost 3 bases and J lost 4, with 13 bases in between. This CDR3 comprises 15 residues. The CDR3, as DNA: TGTGCCAGCAGTTATTTTGGGGCCGTGTACAATGAGCAGTTCTTC. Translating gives CASSYFGAVYNEQFF.